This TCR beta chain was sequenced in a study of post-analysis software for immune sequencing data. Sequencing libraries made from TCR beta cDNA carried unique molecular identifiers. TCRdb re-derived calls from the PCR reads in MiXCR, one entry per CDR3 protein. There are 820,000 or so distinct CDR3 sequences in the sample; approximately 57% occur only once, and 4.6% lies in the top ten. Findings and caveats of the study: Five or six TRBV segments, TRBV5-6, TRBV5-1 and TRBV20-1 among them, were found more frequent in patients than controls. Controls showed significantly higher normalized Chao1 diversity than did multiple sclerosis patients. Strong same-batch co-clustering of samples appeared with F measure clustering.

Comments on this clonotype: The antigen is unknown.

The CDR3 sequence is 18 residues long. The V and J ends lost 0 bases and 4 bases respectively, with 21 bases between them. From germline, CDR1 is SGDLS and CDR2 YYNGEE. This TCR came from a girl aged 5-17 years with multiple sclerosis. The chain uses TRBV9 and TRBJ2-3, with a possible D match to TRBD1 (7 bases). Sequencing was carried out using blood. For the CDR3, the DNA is TGTGCCAGCAGCGTAGTCCTCTCCGGCGGAGGGGGCTCAGATACGCAGTATTTT. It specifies CASSVVLSGGGGSDTQYF.